This TCR beta chain was sequenced during a study of blood T cells in healthy people across ages. Study conclusions and caveats: Naive CD4+ cells and diversity were both higher in long-lived donors than in aged donors.

The CDR3 contains 19 residues. Germline lookup yields CDR1 SGHRS and CDR2 YFSETQ. V was clipped by 0 bases and J by 2 bases; unmatched bases: 8. This clonotype has at least ten counts. Its cognate antigen is unknown. PCR was performed a second time for about 6 to 12 cycles using a sample-barcoded 5' primer and a J-beta primer mix. One entry per CDR3 protein, called by TCRdb with MiXCR from the 5' RACE reads. The data show 600,000 to 800,000 distinct CDR3 sequences, with 21% seen just once and around 3.4% held by the top ten. The sample consisted of blood. The clonotype was recovered from a man in his 70s in good health. This rearrangement joins TRBV5-1 to TRBJ2-2; 12 bases fit TRBD2. CDR3 loop: CASSLGARTSGVNTGELFF. In nucleotides, the CDR3 is TGCGCCAGCAGCTTGGGGGCCCGGACTAGCGGGGTCAACACCGGGGAGCTGTTTTTT. The whole variable domain, remainder taken from reference TRBV5-1 and TRBJ2-2, is KAGVTQTPRYLIKTRGQQVTLSCSPISGHRSVSWYQQTPGQGLQFLFEYFSETQRNKGNFPGRFSGRQFSNSRSEMNVSTLELGDSALYLCASSLGARTSGVNTGELFFGEGSRLTVL.